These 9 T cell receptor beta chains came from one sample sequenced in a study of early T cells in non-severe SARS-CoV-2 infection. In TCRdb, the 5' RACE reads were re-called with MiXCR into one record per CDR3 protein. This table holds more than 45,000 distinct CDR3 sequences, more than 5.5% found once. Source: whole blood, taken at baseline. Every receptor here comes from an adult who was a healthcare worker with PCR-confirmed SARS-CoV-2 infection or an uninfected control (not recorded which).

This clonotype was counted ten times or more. In DNA form, the CDR3 reads TGTGCCAGCAGCTCCACACCCTCCGGGGAGGGCGATGAGCAGTTCTTC. Its translation is CASSSTPSGEGDEQFF. The chain uses TRBV7-3 and TRBJ2-1, with 7 bases matching TRBD2. Trimming cost V 4 bases and J 8 bases; bases outside gene matches: 14. The CDR3 is made up of 16 amino acids. From germline, CDR1 is SGHTA and CDR2 FQGTGA.

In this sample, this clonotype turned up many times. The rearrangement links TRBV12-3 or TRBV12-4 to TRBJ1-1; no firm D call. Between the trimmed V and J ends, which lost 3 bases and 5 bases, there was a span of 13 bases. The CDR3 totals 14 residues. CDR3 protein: CASSFPDSRTEAFF. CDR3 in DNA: TGTGCCAGCAGTTTCCCAGACTCTAGGACTGAAGCTTTCTTT.

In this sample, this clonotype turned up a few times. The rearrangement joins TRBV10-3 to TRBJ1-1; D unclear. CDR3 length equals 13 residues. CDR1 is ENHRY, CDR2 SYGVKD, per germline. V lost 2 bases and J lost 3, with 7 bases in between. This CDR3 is CAISEVSDTEAFF. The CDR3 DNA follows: TGTGCCATCAGTGAGGTGTCGGACACTGAAGCTTTCTTT.

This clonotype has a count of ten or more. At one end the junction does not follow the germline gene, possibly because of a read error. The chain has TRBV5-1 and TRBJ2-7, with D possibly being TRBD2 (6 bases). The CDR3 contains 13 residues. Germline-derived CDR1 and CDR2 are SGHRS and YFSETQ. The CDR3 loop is CASSELTSGAPDF. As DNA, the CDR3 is TGCGCCAGCAGCGAGTTGACTAGTGGGGCCCCCGACTTC.

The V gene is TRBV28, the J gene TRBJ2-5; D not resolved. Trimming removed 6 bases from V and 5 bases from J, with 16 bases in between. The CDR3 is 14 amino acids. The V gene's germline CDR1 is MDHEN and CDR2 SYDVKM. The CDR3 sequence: CASSPGPRRETQYF. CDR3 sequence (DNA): TGTGCCAGCAGCCCCGGGCCGCGAAGGGAGACCCAGTACTTC.

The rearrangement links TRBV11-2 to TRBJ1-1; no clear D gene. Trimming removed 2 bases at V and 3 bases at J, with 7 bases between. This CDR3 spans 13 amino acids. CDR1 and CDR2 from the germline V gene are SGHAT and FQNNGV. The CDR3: CASSLQSYTEAFF. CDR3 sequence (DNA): TGTGCCAGCAGCTTACAGAGTTACACTGAAGCTTTCTTT.

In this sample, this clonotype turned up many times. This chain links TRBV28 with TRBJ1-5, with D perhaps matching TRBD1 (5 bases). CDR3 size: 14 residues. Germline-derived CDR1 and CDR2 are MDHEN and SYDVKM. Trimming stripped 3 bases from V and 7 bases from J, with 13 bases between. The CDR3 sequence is CASSFRQGGQPQHF. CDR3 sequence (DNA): TGTGCCAGCAGTTTTCGGCAGGGAGGACAGCCCCAGCATTTT.

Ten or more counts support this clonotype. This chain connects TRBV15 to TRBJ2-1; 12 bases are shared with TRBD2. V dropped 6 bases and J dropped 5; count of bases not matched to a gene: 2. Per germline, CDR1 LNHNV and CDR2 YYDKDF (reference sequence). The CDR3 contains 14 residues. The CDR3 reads CATRTSGSHNEQFF. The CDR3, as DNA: TGTGCCACCAGGACTAGCGGGAGTCACAATGAGCAGTTCTTC.

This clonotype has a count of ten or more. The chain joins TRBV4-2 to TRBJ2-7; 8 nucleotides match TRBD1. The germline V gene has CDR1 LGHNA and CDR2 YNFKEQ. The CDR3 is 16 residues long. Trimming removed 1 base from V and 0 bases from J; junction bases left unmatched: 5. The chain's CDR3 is CASSQARTGRSYEQYF. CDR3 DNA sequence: TGTGCCAGCAGCCAAGCCCGGACAGGGCGCTCCTACGAGCAGTACTTC.